This record looks at one T cell receptor beta chain sequence and its context. The data originate from a study of OX40 agonist ivuxolimab in advanced cancers. V was clipped by 3 bases and J by 2 bases; unmatched bases: 10. This CDR3 contains 17 residues. Germline V gene sequence: CDR1 SGHDT, CDR2 YYEEEE. The data were produced by immunoSEQ multiplex PCR, yet TCRdb's version contains in-frame clones alone and is incomplete. Among tens of thousands of clones listed, over 80% were seen once. The receptor's source is an adult with an advanced solid tumor such as melanoma, head and neck, liver or kidney cancer. V is TRBV5-6 and J is TRBJ2-1; TRBD2 matches 8 bases. Sequencing used CD4+ or CD8+ T cells sorted from blood, obtained in a trial of the OX40 agonist ivuxolimab. The CDR3 nucleotides read TGTGCCAGCAGCTCTCCTGCGAGCGGGAGAACCTACAATGAGCAGTTCTTC. This gives the protein CASSSPASGRTYNEQFF. Variable domain in full (rest from reference TRBV5-6 and TRBJ2-1): DAGVTQSPTHLIKTRGQQVTLRCSPKSGHDTVSWYQQALGQGPQFIFQYYEEEERQRGNFPDRFSGHQFPNYSSELNVNALLLGDSALYLCASSSPASGRTYNEQFFGPGTRLTVL.